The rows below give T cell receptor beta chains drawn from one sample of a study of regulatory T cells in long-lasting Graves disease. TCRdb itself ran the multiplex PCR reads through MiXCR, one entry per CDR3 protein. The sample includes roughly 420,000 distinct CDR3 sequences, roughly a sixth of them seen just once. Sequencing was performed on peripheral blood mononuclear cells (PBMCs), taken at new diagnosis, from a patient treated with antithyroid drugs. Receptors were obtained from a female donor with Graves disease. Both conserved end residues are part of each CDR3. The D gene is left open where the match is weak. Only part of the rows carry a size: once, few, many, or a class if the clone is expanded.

CASSLRGQTSNQPQHF	TGTGCCAGCAGTTTAAGAGGACAGACTAGCAATCAGCCCCAGCATTTT	many	TRBV12-3/TRBV12-4	TRBJ1-5	NA
CASSRNTRLLTYEQYF	TGTGCCAGCAGCCGCAATACCAGACTACTAACCTACGAGCAGTACTTC	NA	TRBV7-9	TRBJ2-7	NA
CASSRGAGSRRYTF	TGTGCCAGCAGCCGGGGGGCAGGGAGTCGTCGCTACACCTTC	NA	TRBV3-1	TRBJ1-2	NA
CASQSGTGGLNTEAFF	TGCGCCAGCCAATCCGGGACAGGGGGACTAAACACTGAAGCTTTCTTT	many	TRBV5-1	TRBJ1-1	TRBD1
CASSTPGGGQETQYF	TGTGCCAGCTCAACTCCGGGCGGGGGCCAAGAGACCCAGTACTTC	NA	TRBV18	TRBJ2-5	TRBD2
CASSIKFGQGSYEQYF	TGTGCCAGTAGTATAAAGTTCGGACAGGGGTCCTACGAGCAGTACTTC	many	TRBV19	TRBJ2-7	TRBD1
CASSRGTEGTYEQYF	TGTGCCAGCAGCCGCGGGACGGAGGGCACCTACGAGCAGTACTTC	NA	TRBV6-1	TRBJ2-7	NA
CASRADGDGYTF	TGTGCCAGCAGGGCCGATGGGGATGGCTACACCTTC	few	TRBV6-2/TRBV6-3	TRBJ1-2	NA
CASSASESSYNEQFF	TGTGCCAGCAGCGCAAGCGAGAGCTCCTACAATGAGCAGTTCTTC	many	TRBV11-3	TRBJ2-1	NA
CASSQDAPRTGSTQYF	TGCGCCAGCAGCCAAGATGCCCCACGAACTGGATCTACGCAGTATTTT	many	TRBV4-1	TRBJ2-3	NA
CSARDPRESTDTQYF	TGCAGTGCTAGAGATCCGCGGGAGAGCACAGATACGCAGTATTTT	many	TRBV20-1	TRBJ2-3	TRBD2
CAISGTSGSHEQYF	TGTGCCATCAGCGGGACTAGCGGGAGCCACGAGCAGTACTTC	few	TRBV10-3	TRBJ2-7	TRBD2
CASSSGTGQIYEQYF	TGTGCCAGCAGCTCTGGGACAGGGCAAATATACGAGCAGTACTTC	NA	TRBV28	TRBJ2-7	TRBD1
CASGLVLTQSTDTQYF	TGTGCTAGTGGTTTGGTACTCACACAGTCCACAGATACGCAGTATTTT	many	TRBV12-5	TRBJ2-3	NA